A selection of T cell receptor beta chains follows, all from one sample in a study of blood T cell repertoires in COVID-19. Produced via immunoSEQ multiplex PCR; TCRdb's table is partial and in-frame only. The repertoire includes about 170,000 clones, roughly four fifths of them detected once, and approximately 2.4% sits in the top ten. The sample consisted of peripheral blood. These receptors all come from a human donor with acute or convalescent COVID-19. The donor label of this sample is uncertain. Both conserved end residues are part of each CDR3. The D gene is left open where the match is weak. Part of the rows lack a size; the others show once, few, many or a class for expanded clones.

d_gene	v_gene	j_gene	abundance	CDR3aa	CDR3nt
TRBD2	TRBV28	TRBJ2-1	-	CASSLFGRSYNEQFF	TGTGCCAGCAGTTTATTCGGGAGGTCCTACAATGAGCAGTTCTTC
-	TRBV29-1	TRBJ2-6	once	CSVETGTGANVLTF	TGCAGCGTTGAAACAGGGACTGGGGCCAACGTCCTGACTTTC
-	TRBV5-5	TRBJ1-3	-	CASSLLPRQGGNTIYF	TGTGCCAGCAGCTTGCTTCCCCGGCAGGGTGGAAACACCATATATTTT
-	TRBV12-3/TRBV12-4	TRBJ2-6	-	CASSVLGANVLTF	TGTGCCAGCAGTGTTCTTGGGGCCAACGTCCTGACTTTC
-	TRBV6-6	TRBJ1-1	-	CASSWGDGPPEAFF	TGTGCCAGCAGTTGGGGGGACGGGCCTCCTGAAGCTTTCTTT
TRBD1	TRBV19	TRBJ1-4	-	CASRPAGTENEKLFF	TGTGCCAGTAGGCCCGCCGGGACAGAGAATGAAAAACTGTTTTTT
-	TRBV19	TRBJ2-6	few	CASSRMRDSGANVLTF	TGTGCCAGTTCCCGAATGAGGGACTCTGGGGCCAACGTCCTGACTTTC
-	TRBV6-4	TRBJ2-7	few	CASSVETEASSYEQYF	TGTGCCAGCAGTGTCGAGACAGAGGCGAGCTCCTACGAGCAGTACTTC
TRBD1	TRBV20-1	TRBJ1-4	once	CSASVGQGYEKLFF	TGCAGTGCTAGTGTCGGACAGGGGTATGAAAAACTGTTTTTT
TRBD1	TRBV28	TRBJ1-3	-	CASSLSGTGEAGNTIYF	TGTGCCAGCAGTTTATCGGGGACAGGGGAGGCTGGAAACACCATATATTTT
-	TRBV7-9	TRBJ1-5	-	CASSRAIEPQHF	TGTGCCAGCAGCCGCGCGATCGAACCCCAGCATTTT
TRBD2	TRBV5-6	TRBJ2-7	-	CASSGRAGGGLEQYF	TGTGCCAGCAGCGGCCGAGCGGGAGGGGGGCTCGAGCAGTACTTC
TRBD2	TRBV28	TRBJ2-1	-	CASSSPGLASYNEQFF	TGTGCCAGCAGTTCTCCGGGACTAGCTTCCTACAATGAGCAGTTCTTC
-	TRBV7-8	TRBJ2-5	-	CASSMARGETQYF	TGTGCCAGCAGTATGGCCAGGGGCGAGACCCAGTACTTC
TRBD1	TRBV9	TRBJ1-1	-	CASSVTSGGGGEAFF	TGTGCCAGCAGCGTGACCTCAGGGGGCGGAGGTGAAGCTTTCTTT
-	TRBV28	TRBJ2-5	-	CAGWSTQYF	TGTGCCGGCTGGAGCACCCAGTACTTC
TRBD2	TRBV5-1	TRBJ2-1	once	CASSLVAGGTGSYNEQFF	TGCGCCAGCAGCTTGGTGGCGGGAGGCACTGGATCCTACAATGAGCAGTTCTTC
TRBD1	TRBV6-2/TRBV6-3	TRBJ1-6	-	CASSGGQGEDSPLHF	TGTGCCAGCAGCGGGGGACAGGGAGAAGATTCACCCCTCCACTTT
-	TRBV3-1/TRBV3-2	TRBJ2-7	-	CASSRGRSGDEQYF	TGTGCCAGCAGTCGGGGGAGGTCGGGCGACGAGCAGTACTTC
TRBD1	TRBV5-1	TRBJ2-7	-	CASRGTGGHEQYF	TGCGCCAGCCGCGGGACAGGGGGCCACGAGCAGTACTTC
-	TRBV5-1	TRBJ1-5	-	CASSLAGIGQPQHF	TGCGCCAGCAGCTTGGCAGGGATTGGGCAGCCCCAGCATTTT
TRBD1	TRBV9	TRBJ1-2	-	CASSPPDRDKSSYTF	TGTGCCAGCAGCCCTCCCGACAGGGATAAATCTAGCTACACCTTC
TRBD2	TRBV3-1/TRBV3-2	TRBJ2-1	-	CASSTQLQAGVHEQFF	TGTGCCAGCAGCACACAACTCCAAGCGGGAGTTCATGAGCAGTTCTTC
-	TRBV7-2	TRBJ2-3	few	CASSVMTASTDTQYF	TGTGCCAGCAGCGTAATGACAGCTAGCACAGATACGCAGTATTTT
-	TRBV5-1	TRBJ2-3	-	CASSLEGPTGTDTQYF	TGCGCCAGCAGCTTGGAGGGGCCAACCGGCACAGATACGCAGTATTTT
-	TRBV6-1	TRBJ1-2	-	CASSEAGYGYTF	TGTGCCAGCAGTGAGGCAGGCTATGGCTACACCTTC
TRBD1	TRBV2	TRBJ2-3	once	CASSEHRDSSTDTQYF	TGTGCCAGCAGTGAACACCGGGACAGTAGCACAGATACGCAGTATTTT
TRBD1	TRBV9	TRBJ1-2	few	CASSPWTGPNYGYTF	TGTGCCAGCAGCCCTTGGACAGGCCCTAACTATGGCTACACCTTC
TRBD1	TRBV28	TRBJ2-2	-	CASSLRRQGAGELFF	TGTGCCAGCAGTTTACGAAGACAGGGCGCCGGGGAGCTGTTTTTT
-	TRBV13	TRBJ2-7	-	CASSLGQGVRYEQYF	TGTGCCAGCAGCTTAGGGCAGGGTGTCAGGTACGAGCAGTACTTC
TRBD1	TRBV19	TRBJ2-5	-	CASSMAVRGQETQYF	TGTGCCAGTAGTATGGCGGTCAGGGGGCAAGAGACCCAGTACTTC